A selection of T cell receptor beta chains follows, all from one sample in a study of blood T cells in healthy people across ages. MiXCR, run by TCRdb on the 5' RACE reads, gives a single entry per CDR3 protein. This sample has about 1.4 million distinct CDR3 sequences; approximately 60% occur once, and the top ten carry 6.5% to 8.5%. Specimen: blood. These receptors were taken from a man aged 18 to 30 in good health. Each CDR3 is given with its conserved first and last residue. The order of the fields is clone size, D gene, V gene, J gene, CDR3 protein, CDR3 DNA. D genes are given only for firm matches. Size values are once, few and many counts, or a class for expanded clones, and some rows have none.

>-|TRBD2|TRBV4-1|TRBJ2-5
CASSSDTYRGGETQYF
TGCGCCAGCAGCTCGGACACCTATAGGGGAGGGGAGACCCAGTACTTC
>-|TRBD2|TRBV7-2|TRBJ2-7
CASSSGTSGGHGYEQYF
TGTGCCAGCAGCTCTGGGACTAGCGGGGGCCACGGCTACGAGCAGTACTTC
>once|-|TRBV4-1|TRBJ1-2
CASSQDRRDMKFYGYTF
TGCGCCAGCAGCCAAGATAGGCGGGACATGAAATTCTATGGCTACACCTTC
>-|-|TRBV7-9|TRBJ2-6
CASSPDSGTNVLTF
TGTGCCAGCAGCCCAGACTCCGGGACCAACGTCCTGACTTTC
>-|-|TRBV4-1|TRBJ1-1
CASSHPRGNLNTEAFF
TGCGCCAGCAGCCACCCTCGGGGGAACCTGAACACTGAAGCTTTCTTT
>few|-|TRBV4-1|TRBJ2-1
CASSQEVVDEQFF
TGCGCCAGCAGCCAAGAAGTCGTCGACGAGCAGTTCTTC
>-|-|TRBV7-9|TRBJ2-7
CASSAPGDEQYF
TGTGCCAGCAGCGCACCCGGGGACGAGCAGTACTTC
>-|TRBD2|TRBV4-1|TRBJ2-4
CASNQTGTSENQYF
TGCGCCAGCAACCAAACCGGGACTAGCGAAAATCAGTACTTC
>once|-|TRBV12-3/TRBV12-4|TRBJ2-3
CASSKNLGTDTQYF
TGTGCCAGCAGCAAGAACTTAGGCACAGATACGCAGTATTTT
>few|-|TRBV29-1|TRBJ1-4
CSVGVDEKLFF
TGCAGCGTTGGGGTTGACGAAAAACTGTTTTTT
>-|-|TRBV12-3/TRBV12-4|TRBJ2-1
CASSLQGMARDEQFF
TGTGCCAGCAGTTTACAGGGGATGGCGAGGGATGAGCAGTTCTTC
>-|-|TRBV4-1|TRBJ1-1
CASSQDPGQAEAFF
TGCGCCAGCAGCCAAGATCCGGGGCAGGCTGAAGCTTTCTTT
>-|TRBD2|TRBV7-9|TRBJ2-7
CASSLTSGIEQYF
TGTGCCAGCAGCTTAACTAGCGGAATCGAGCAGTACTTC
>few|-|TRBV4-3|TRBJ1-6
CASSLTGGPGNSPLHF
TGCGCCAGCAGCCTTACCGGCGGGCCTGGGAATTCACCCCTCCACTTT
>few|TRBD1|TRBV7-2|TRBJ1-1
CASSPRTGYPEAFF
TGTGCCAGCAGCCCTAGGACAGGGTATCCTGAAGCTTTCTTT
>-|TRBD1|TRBV4-1|TRBJ1-6
CASSQDRGYSPLHF
TGCGCCAGCAGCCAGGACAGGGGGTATTCACCCCTCCACTTT
>-|-|TRBV6-1|TRBJ1-4
CASSAISQEKLFF
TGTGCCAGCAGTGCCATCTCCCAGGAAAAACTGTTTTTT
>-|-|TRBV5-1|TRBJ2-2
CASSREGHTGELFF
TGCGCCAGCAGCCGGGAAGGGCACACCGGGGAGCTGTTTTTT
>-|TRBD1|TRBV25-1|TRBJ1-2
CASTRGETGGYGYTF
TGTGCCAGCACCCGGGGGGAGACAGGGGGCTATGGCTACACCTTC
>-|-|TRBV25-1|TRBJ1-1
CASSVKGSIEAFF
TGTGCCAGCAGTGTCAAGGGGTCGATTGAAGCTTTCTTT
>-|-|TRBV4-3|TRBJ1-1
CASSKTGNTEAFF
TGCGCCAGCAGCAAAACAGGGAACACTGAAGCTTTCTTT
>-|TRBD2|TRBV24-1|TRBJ2-3
CATSGGTITDTQYF
TGTGCCACCAGTGGGGGGACTATCACAGATACGCAGTATTTT
>-|-|TRBV29-1|TRBJ2-5
CSVGPSTQETQYF
TGCAGCGTTGGGCCTTCTACCCAAGAGACCCAGTACTTC
>few|-|TRBV5-1|TRBJ1-2
CASSSYRVGYTF
TGCGCCAGCAGCTCCTACAGGGTTGGCTACACCTTC
>few|-|TRBV6-1|TRBJ1-6
CASRRGSPLHF
TGTGCCAGCCGACGGGGTTCACCCCTCCACTTT
>-|-|TRBV6-1|TRBJ2-7
CASSLPLGSYEQYF
TGTGCCAGCAGCTTACCCCTGGGCTCCTACGAGCAGTACTTC
>-|-|TRBV6-1|TRBJ2-7
CASSGGRYYEQYF
TGTGCCAGCAGTGGTGGGAGGTACTACGAGCAGTACTTC
>-|-|TRBV29-1|TRBJ1-5
CSAQVSNQPQHF
TGCAGCGCCCAAGTTAGCAATCAGCCCCAGCATTTT
>once|TRBD2|TRBV7-8|TRBJ2-1
CASSLVLVLGLAGTSSYNEQFF
TGTGCCAGCAGCTTAGTTTTGGTTCTTGGGCTAGCGGGAACTTCCTCCTACAATGAGCAGTTCTTC